The text below deals with one TCR beta chain. Its antigen is unknown. This record belongs to a study of a mutant IDH1 vaccine in newly diagnosed glioma. Study at large: Most patients had radiochemotherapy with temozolomide before enrollment; others had one alone.

CDR3 length equals 14 residues. Germline V gene sequence: CDR1 SGHVS, CDR2 FNYEAQ. V lost 5 bases and J 5 bases, leaving 15 bases between the germline ends. Profiled with immunoSEQ multiplex PCR; TCRdb holds only in-frame clones, not every one. The data show 55,000 or so clones, about 91% seen once. Time point noted: week 11, during vaccination. Vaccination used 300 ug of mutant IDH1 20-mer peptide per dose, with topical imiquimod. The study, taken as a whole, reports: Pseudoprogression looked unconnected to shifts in top peripheral T cell clonotypes. Among all patients, vaccine-induced immune responses occurred in about 93%.

The source was PBMCs, collected from a glioma patient whose treatment included an IDH1 peptide vaccine. The chain is built from TRBV7-6 and TRBJ1-1; no clear D gene. This receptor was taken from a man in his fifties or sixties with glioma. CDR3 sequence: CASSPSRGGTEAFF. In DNA form, the CDR3 reads TGTGCCAGCAGCCCCAGCCGGGGTGGAACTGAAGCTTTCTTT.